This is a list of T cell receptor beta chains from one sample in a study of T cells in Graves' hyperthyroidism and ophthalmopathy. TCRdb passed the multiplex PCR reads through MiXCR, listing each CDR3 protein once. The table lists 500,000 or so distinct CDR3 sequences, 15% to 20% of them singletons. Source material: blood. These receptors originate from a woman between 18 and 29 years old with Graves' ophthalmopathy. Each CDR3 is given with its conserved first and last residue. A D gene is named only where the DNA matches it firmly. Expanded clones get a size class; other rows say once, few or many, or leave the size out.

clone_size | d_call | j_call | v_call | cdr3_nt | cdr3_aa
. | . | TRBJ1-5 | TRBV5-6 | TGTGCCAGCAGCTTGAGGCGGAGCAATCAGCCCCAGCATTTT | CASSLRRSNQPQHF
. | . | TRBJ1-1 | TRBV30 | TGTGCCTGGATTATTACAGGGTCGAGGCTGACCAGGACTGAAGCTTTCTTT | CAWIITGSRLTRTEAFF
many | TRBD2 | TRBJ2-1 | TRBV7-2 | TGTGCCAGCAGCCACGCGAAGAGACTAGCGAGTCCCTACAATGAGCAGTTCTTC | CASSHAKRLASPYNEQFF
. | . | TRBJ1-2 | TRBV11-3 | TGTGCCAGCAGCTTAGATCATAGGCCTACGGCCTATGGCCACACCTTC | CASSLDHRPTAYGHTF
many | . | TRBJ2-7 | TRBV12-3/TRBV12-4 | TGTGCCAGCAGTCTCGTGGGCGGGGGCCACTCGTTCTACGAGCAGTACTTC | CASSLVGGGHSFYEQYF
. | . | TRBJ2-3 | TRBV28 | TGCGCCAGCAGTTTCCCCCTCGGAAGCACAGATACGCTGTATTTT | CASSFPLGSTDTLYF
. | . | TRBJ2-1 | TRBV11-3 | TGTGCCAGCACCAGGACGGCTTCGAGTGAGCAGTTCTTC | CASTRTASSEQFF
many | . | TRBJ1-4 | TRBV2 | TGTGCCAGCAGTTACCGGGACCGTGATGAAAAACTGTTTTTT | CASSYRDRDEKLFF
many | . | TRBJ2-1 | TRBV7-9 | TGTGCCAGCAGCATGGAGAATGAGCAGTTCTTC | CASSMENEQFF
. | . | TRBJ1-4 | TRBV4-3 | TGCGCCAGCAGCCAAGATCGTGGGGCAACTAATGAAAAACTGTTTTTT | CASSQDRGATNEKLFF
many | TRBD1 | TRBJ2-1 | TRBV7-2 | TGTGCCAGCAGCCCTCGACAGGGATACAATGAGCAGTTCTTC | CASSPRQGYNEQFF
many | . | TRBJ1-1 | TRBV28 | TGTGCCAGCAGCCGGATGCCGTCGGGAGCTTTCTTT | CASSRMPSGAFF
many | TRBD2 | TRBJ2-5 | TRBV15 | TGTGCCACCAGCAGAGGAGCGGGGGGACAAGAGACCCAGTACTTC | CATSRGAGGQETQYF
many | TRBD1 | TRBJ1-1 | TRBV12-3/TRBV12-4 | TGTGCCAGCAGCAACGGGGGACAGGGAGACACTGAAGCTTTCTTT | CASSNGGQGDTEAFF
. | . | TRBJ1-6 | TRBV4-1 | TGCGCCAGCAGCCAAGAACGGGGGGGACATTCACCCCTCCACTTT | CASSQERGGHSPLHF
many | . | TRBJ2-7 | TRBV7-2 | TGTGCCAGCAGCTTAGTTATCGGGAACGAGCAGTACTTC | CASSLVIGNEQYF
. | TRBD2 | TRBJ2-7 | TRBV6-9 | TGTGCCAGCAGTTACGCCCTAGCGGGAGAGACCGAGCAGTACTTC | CASSYALAGETEQYF
few | . | TRBJ2-2 | TRBV3-1 | TGTGCCAGCAGCCTCGCCATTGGAAAAACCGGGGAGCTGTTTTTT | CASSLAIGKTGELFF
many | . | TRBJ2-7 | TRBV2 | TGTGCCACCGAGGGGGAACGGTCCTACGAGCAGTACTTC | CATEGERSYEQYF
many | . | TRBJ2-7 | TRBV15 | TGTGCCACCAGCAGAGATCGGCCCTACGAGCAGTACTTC | CATSRDRPYEQYF
few | TRBD1 | TRBJ2-2 | TRBV6-1 | TGTGCCAGCAGATCACAGGGGGCGAACACCGGGGAGCTGTTTTTT | CASRSQGANTGELFF
. | . | TRBJ2-7 | TRBV27 | TGTGCCAGCAGTTCAGGACTTCACTCCTACGAGCAGTACTTC | CASSSGLHSYEQYF
few | . | TRBJ2-2 | TRBV2 | TGTGCCAGCACCCCCGGGACCGCCATTTGGACCGGGGAGCTGTTTTTT | CASTPGTAIWTGELFF
few | . | TRBJ1-1 | TRBV6-5 | TGTGCCAGCAGTTTTGAGGGGTTTGGTAAAGCTTTCTTT | CASSFEGFGKAFF
. | . | TRBJ1-3 | TRBV6-1 | TGTGCCAGCAGTGGGGGACCGGAGGCTGGAAACACCATATATTTT | CASSGGPEAGNTIYF
few | . | TRBJ1-1 | TRBV27 | TGTGCCAGCAGCCCTCGGGAGGCCTCGGACACTGAAGCTTTCTTT | CASSPREASDTEAFF
few | . | TRBJ1-1 | TRBV5-1 | TGCGCCAGCAGCTTGGCAAAGTATAACACTGAAGCTTTCTTT | CASSLAKYNTEAFF
few | . | TRBJ2-1 | TRBV27 | TGTGCCAGCAGTTTATTTGAGCAGGGCGGAGAGCAGTTCTTC | CASSLFEQGGEQFF
. | TRBD2 | TRBJ2-5 | TRBV6-4 | TGTGCCAGCAGTGCCAGCGGGAGAGGTCCCGCTGAGACCCAGTACTTC | CASSASGRGPAETQYF
few | . | TRBJ1-1 | TRBV19 | TGTGCCAGTAGTACGGGGCAGATGAACACTGAAGCTTTCTTT | CASSTGQMNTEAFF
once | . | TRBJ1-1 | TRBV7-3 | TGTGCCAGCAGCTCCCTTGACGGTAACACTGAAGCTTTCTTT | CASSSLDGNTEAFF
many | . | TRBJ2-5 | TRBV7-2 | TGTGCCAGCAGCCGACAGCAAGAGACCCAGTACTTC | CASSRQQETQYF
many | . | TRBJ1-2 | TRBV5-5 | TGTGCCAGCAGCTTGGTTCAGGGGAATGGCTATGGCTACACCTTC | CASSLVQGNGYGYTF
many | . | TRBJ1-2 | TRBV28 | TGTGCCAGCAGTTTGGAGGGCCACTATGGCTACACCTTC | CASSLEGHYGYTF
. | . | TRBJ1-5 | TRBV28 | TGTGCCAGCAGTTCGGGGGGTGGTAACAATCAGCCCCAGCATTTT | CASSSGGGNNQPQHF
many | . | TRBJ2-3 | TRBV28 | TGTGCCAGCAGCGGGCGGTTCAAAGATACGCAGTATTTT | CASSGRFKDTQYF
. | . | TRBJ1-1 | TRBV14 | TGTGCCAGCAGCCAAGCGAATCAGAACACTGAAGCTTTCTTT | CASSQANQNTEAFF
. | TRBD1 | TRBJ1-2 | TRBV6-5 | TGTGCCAGCAGTTACGGGACAGGGGTTGGGGGCTACACCTTC | CASSYGTGVGGYTF
many | . | TRBJ2-2 | TRBV27 | TGTGCCAGCAGTTTTGGACTCAACACCGGGGAGCTGTTTTTT | CASSFGLNTGELFF
few | TRBD2 | TRBJ2-7 | TRBV7-9 | TGTGCCAGCAGCTCCCGCCCCATGACTAGCGGGGGGCCCTCAGGAGGAGAGCAGTACTTC | CASSSRPMTSGGPSGGEQYF
few | . | TRBJ1-4 | TRBV9 | TGTGCCAGCAGCCTGGAGGGGAGTCATCTGTTTTTT | CASSLEGSHLFF
many | . | TRBJ1-1 | TRBV28 | TGTGCCAGCAGTTTGGGAACCGGGCCCCAGGACACTGAAGCTTTCTTT | CASSLGTGPQDTEAFF
many | . | TRBJ1-1 | TRBV6-2/TRBV6-3 | TGTGCCAGCAGTTACTTACCGAACACTGAAGCTTTCTTT | CASSYLPNTEAFF
many | . | TRBJ2-2 | TRBV7-2 | TGTGCCAGCAGCTTGGACGGGGGCTTCGGGGAGCTGTTTTTT | CASSLDGGFGELFF
many | TRBD2 | TRBJ2-1 | TRBV6-2/TRBV6-3 | TGTGCCAGCAGTACAGGGACTAGCGGGAGGGCCGATGAGCAGTTCTTC | CASSTGTSGRADEQFF
many | TRBD2 | TRBJ2-5 | TRBV7-3 | TGTGCCAGCAGCCCCCTGGGAGGGCCGGAGACCCAGTACTTC | CASSPLGGPETQYF
many | TRBD2 | TRBJ2-7 | TRBV20-1 | TGCAGTGCTCAAGAACTAGCGAGGCCCTACGAGCAGTACTTC | CSAQELARPYEQYF
few | TRBD2 | TRBJ2-2 | TRBV15 | TGTGCCACCAGTTGGGTCGGGCGGTTGGTAGCGGGAGATACCGGGGAGCTGTTTTTT | CATSWVGRLVAGDTGELFF
many | . | TRBJ1-1 | TRBV28 | TGTGCCAGCAGTTTGTTCGGGGGAGGCACTGAAGCTTTCTTT | CASSLFGGGTEAFF
many | TRBD1 | TRBJ2-3 | TRBV7-9 | TGTGCCAGCAGCACTGAGACAGGGGAGGATACGCAGTATTTT | CASSTETGEDTQYF
many | . | TRBJ1-2 | TRBV5-1 | TGCGCCAGCAGCCCGGACATTGACTATGGCTACACCTTC | CASSPDIDYGYTF
many | . | TRBJ2-3 | TRBV11-2 | TGTGCCAGCAGCATGGACTTGGCGGATACGCAGTATTTT | CASSMDLADTQYF